A selection of T cell receptor beta chains follows, all from one sample in a study of spatial heterogeneity in lung cancer. TCRdb processed the 5' RACE reads anew with MiXCR; each CDR3 protein has one entry. Among about 52,000 distinct CDR3 sequences listed, 6.5% to 7.5% were seen once. The source material was PBMCs, sampled at follow-up. The receptors stem from a female donor with early-stage non-small cell lung cancer. The CDR3 runs from the conserved cysteine through the conserved F or W. Expanded clones are given a class, and other clones once, few, many or no size at all.

size: few
J: TRBJ1-1
V: TRBV7-8
CDR3: CASSLSIAGTNTEAFF

size: few
J: TRBJ2-7
V: TRBV12-3/TRBV12-4
CDR3: CASSQGQGISYEQYF

size: -
J: TRBJ1-1
V: TRBV7-9
CDR3: CASSLRQKNTEAFF

size: many
J: TRBJ2-1
V: TRBV6-5
CDR3: CASTKDARRNEQFF

size: many
J: TRBJ1-5
V: TRBV5-1
CDR3: CASSYNQPQHF

size: few
J: TRBJ2-5
V: TRBV29-1
CDR3: CSVWRDNETQYF

size: many
J: TRBJ1-2
V: TRBV29-1
CDR3: CSGSLGNNYGYTF

size: many
J: TRBJ1-3
V: TRBV6-5
CDR3: CASGSGNTIYF

size: few
J: TRBJ1-2
V: TRBV5-4
CDR3: CASSLDSLYGYTF

size: many
J: TRBJ2-5
V: TRBV6-5
CDR3: CASSNRGRETQYF

size: -
J: TRBJ2-1
V: TRBV7-2
CDR3: CASSLAEWAGVGNEQFF

size: many
J: TRBJ2-3
V: TRBV5-1
CDR3: CASSSPSADTQYF

size: many
J: TRBJ2-4
V: TRBV7-2
CDR3: CASSLTTAGVTKNIQYF

size: many
J: TRBJ2-1
V: TRBV28
CDR3: CASSTRTGVNEQFF

size: many
J: TRBJ2-5
V: TRBV5-1
CDR3: CASSLVGQRVETQYF

size: few
J: TRBJ2-7
V: TRBV5-1
CDR3: CASSPDGGNEQYF

size: -
J: TRBJ2-5
V: TRBV24-1
CDR3: CATSDPGRAQETQYF

size: many
J: TRBJ1-1
V: TRBV7-2
CDR3: CASSLDRGRAEAFF

size: many
J: TRBJ1-5
V: TRBV5-1
CDR3: CASSLEGRKPQHF

size: -
J: TRBJ1-5
V: TRBV19
CDR3: CATGTGYQPQHF

size: many
J: TRBJ1-1
V: TRBV7-9
CDR3: CASSLSGNTEAFF

size: -
J: TRBJ2-1
V: TRBV6-5
CDR3: CASSGPGTSGGGEQFF

size: many
J: TRBJ1-5
V: TRBV9
CDR3: CASSVSGFWDQPQHF

size: once
J: TRBJ2-5
V: TRBV5-1
CDR3: CASSLGGGQETQYF

size: many
J: TRBJ2-3
V: TRBV4-2
CDR3: CASSPWTSGGVTDTQYF

size: -
J: TRBJ1-2
V: TRBV7-9
CDR3: CASSLPTQGDYGYTF

size: many
J: TRBJ1-2
V: TRBV18
CDR3: CASSPGQGSYTF

size: many
J: TRBJ2-7
V: TRBV7-9
CDR3: CASSQRQGVSLYF

size: -
J: TRBJ1-1
V: TRBV18
CDR3: CASSLQVENTEAFF

size: many
J: TRBJ2-5
V: TRBV5-1
CDR3: CASSFGGTQETQYF

size: many
J: TRBJ2-1
V: TRBV12-3/TRBV12-4
CDR3: CASRDSLVPNEQFF

size: -
J: TRBJ2-5
V: TRBV2
CDR3: CASRSASGVYQETQYF

size: few
J: TRBJ1-3
V: TRBV19
CDR3: CASSSANGNTIYF

size: many
J: TRBJ2-3
V: TRBV20-1
CDR3: CSARDNLLSTDTQYF

size: many
J: TRBJ2-3
V: TRBV12-3/TRBV12-4
CDR3: CASSLEDTQYF

size: -
J: TRBJ2-3
V: TRBV12-3/TRBV12-4
CDR3: CASRKRDRGRTDTQYF

size: many
J: TRBJ2-3
V: TRBV7-2
CDR3: CASSLLYDTQYF

size: -
J: TRBJ2-7
V: TRBV5-1
CDR3: CASSPALAGGAYEQYF

size: -
J: TRBJ1-1
V: TRBV6-2/TRBV6-3
CDR3: CASSPEYTGAFF

size: many
J: TRBJ2-1
V: TRBV5-5
CDR3: CASSLVDNLYNEQFF

size: few
J: TRBJ1-5
V: TRBV28
CDR3: CASSRNRRDKNQPQHF

size: -
J: TRBJ1-2
V: TRBV5-1
CDR3: CASSLSSGSYGYTF

size: many
J: TRBJ1-2
V: TRBV2
CDR3: CASSVTVYGYTF

size: many
J: TRBJ2-7
V: TRBV7-6
CDR3: CASSPEVYDSYEQYF

size: -
J: TRBJ1-1
V: TRBV15
CDR3: CATSRDRGGSAEAFF

size: many
J: TRBJ1-2
V: TRBV5-8
CDR3: CASSLPGQVYGYTF

size: -
J: TRBJ2-7
V: TRBV2
CDR3: CASSEASTETYEQYF

size: many
J: TRBJ2-4
V: TRBV28
CDR3: CASSPTRAKNIQYF

size: -
J: TRBJ2-7
V: TRBV7-2
CDR3: CASSLEQGPYEQYF

size: few
J: TRBJ1-5
V: TRBV12-3/TRBV12-4
CDR3: CASSPGQYSNQPQHF

size: many
J: TRBJ1-2
V: TRBV20-1
CDR3: CSASRLQGAEGYTF

size: few
J: TRBJ1-1
V: TRBV18
CDR3: CASSTRQGTPLNTEAFF

size: many
J: TRBJ2-2
V: TRBV5-1
CDR3: CASSPRPGGAPGELFF

size: -
J: TRBJ1-2
V: TRBV12-3/TRBV12-4
CDR3: CASSPGTEYGYTF

size: many
J: TRBJ2-7
V: TRBV28
CDR3: CASSSRRDTTYEQYF

size: -
J: TRBJ2-5
V: TRBV5-1
CDR3: CASSLGTSAPQETQYF

size: few
J: TRBJ1-4
V: TRBV29-1
CDR3: CSVGPRGTEKLFF

size: many
J: TRBJ1-5
V: TRBV19
CDR3: CASSSVGRNQPQHF

size: few
J: TRBJ2-2
V: TRBV6-5
CDR3: CASRIGQGNSGELFF